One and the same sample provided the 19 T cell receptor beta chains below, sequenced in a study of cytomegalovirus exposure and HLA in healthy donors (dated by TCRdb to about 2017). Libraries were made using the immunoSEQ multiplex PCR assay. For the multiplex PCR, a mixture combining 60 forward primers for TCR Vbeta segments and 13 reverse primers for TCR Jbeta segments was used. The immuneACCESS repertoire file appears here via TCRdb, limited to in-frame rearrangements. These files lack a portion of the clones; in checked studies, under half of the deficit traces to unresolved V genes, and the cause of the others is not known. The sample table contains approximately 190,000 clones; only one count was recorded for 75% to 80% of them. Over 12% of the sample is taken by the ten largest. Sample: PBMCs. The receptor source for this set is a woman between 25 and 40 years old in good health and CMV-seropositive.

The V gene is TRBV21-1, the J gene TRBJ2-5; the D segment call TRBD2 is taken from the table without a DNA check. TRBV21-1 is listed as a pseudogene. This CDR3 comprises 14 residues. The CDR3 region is CASSKAGVGETQYF. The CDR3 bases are TGTGCCAGCAGCAAAGCGGGAGTTGGGGAGACCCAGTACTTC.

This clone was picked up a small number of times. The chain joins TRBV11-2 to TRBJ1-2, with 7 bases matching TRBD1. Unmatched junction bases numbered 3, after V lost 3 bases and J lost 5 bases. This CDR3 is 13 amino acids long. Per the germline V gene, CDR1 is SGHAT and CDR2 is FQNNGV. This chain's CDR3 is CASSLGQRYGYTF. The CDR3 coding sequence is TGTGCCAGCAGCTTGGGACAGAGATATGGCTACACCTTC.

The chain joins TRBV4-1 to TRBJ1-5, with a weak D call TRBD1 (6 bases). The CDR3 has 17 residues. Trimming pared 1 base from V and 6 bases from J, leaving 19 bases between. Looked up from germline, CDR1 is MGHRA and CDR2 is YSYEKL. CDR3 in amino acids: CASSQVFRGGRGQPQHF. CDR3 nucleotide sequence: TGCGCCAGCAGCCAAGTCTTTCGGGGGGGCCGCGGTCAGCCCCAGCATTTT.

The chain's CDR3 is CASSYSNQGAPYEQYF. CDR3 DNA: TGTGCCAGCAGTTACTCGAATCAGGGGGCTCCCTACGAGCAGTACTTC. The V and J genes are TRBV6-5 and TRBJ2-7; 8 positions match TRBD1. The CDR3 covers 16 residues. CDR1 is MNHEY and CDR2 is SVGAGI in the germline V gene. V trimming: 0 bases; J trimming: 2 bases; junction bases outside the gene matches: 6.

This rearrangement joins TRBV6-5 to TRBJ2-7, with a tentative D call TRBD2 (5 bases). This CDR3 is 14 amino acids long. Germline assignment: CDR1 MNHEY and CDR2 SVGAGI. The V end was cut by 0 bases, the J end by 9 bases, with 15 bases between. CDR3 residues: CASSYSMAGSRQYF. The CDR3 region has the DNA TGTGCCAGCAGTTACTCGATGGCGGGTTCTAGGCAGTACTTC.

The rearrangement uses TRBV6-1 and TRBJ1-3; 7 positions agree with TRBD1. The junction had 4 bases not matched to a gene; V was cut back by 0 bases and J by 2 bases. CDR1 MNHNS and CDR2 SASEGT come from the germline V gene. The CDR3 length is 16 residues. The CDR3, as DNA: TGTGCCAGCAGTGAAGCAGTAACAGGGGCTGGAAACACCATATATTTT. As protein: CASSEAVTGAGNTIYF.

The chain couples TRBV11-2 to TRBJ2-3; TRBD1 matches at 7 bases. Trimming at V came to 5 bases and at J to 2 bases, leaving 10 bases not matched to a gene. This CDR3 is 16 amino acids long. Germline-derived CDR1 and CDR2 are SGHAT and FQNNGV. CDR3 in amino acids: CASSPRGGFVTDTQYF. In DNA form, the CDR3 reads TGTGCCAGCAGCCCAAGAGGGGGCTTTGTCACAGATACGCAGTATTTT.

DNA for the CDR3: TGTGCCAGCAGCCGACAGGGAAGCTCCTACGAGCAGTACTTC. Amino acids: CASSRQGSSYEQYF. The chain employs TRBV7-9 and TRBJ2-7, with 7 bases matching TRBD1. Germline V lookup: CDR1 SEHNR, CDR2 FQNEAQ (reference sequence). The CDR3 consists of 14 residues. V was clipped by 5 bases and J by 0 bases; unmatched bases: 4.

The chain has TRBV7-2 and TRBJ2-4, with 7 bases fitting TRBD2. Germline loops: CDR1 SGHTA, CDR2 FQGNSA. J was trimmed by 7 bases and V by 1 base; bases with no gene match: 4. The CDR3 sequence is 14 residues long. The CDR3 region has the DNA TGTGCCAGCAGCTTAGGGCGGGAGAGGAACATTCAGTACTTC. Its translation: CASSLGRERNIQYF.

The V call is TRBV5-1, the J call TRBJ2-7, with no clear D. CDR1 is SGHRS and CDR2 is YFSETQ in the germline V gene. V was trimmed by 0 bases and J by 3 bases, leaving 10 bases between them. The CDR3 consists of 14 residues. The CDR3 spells CASSLAGRNYEQYF. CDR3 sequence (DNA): TGCGCCAGCAGCTTGGCGGGTCGTAACTACGAGCAGTACTTC.

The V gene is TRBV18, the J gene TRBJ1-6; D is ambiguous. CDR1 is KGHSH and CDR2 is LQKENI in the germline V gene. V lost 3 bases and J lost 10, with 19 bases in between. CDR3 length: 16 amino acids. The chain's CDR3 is CASSPSQPEVGSPLHF. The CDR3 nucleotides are TGTGCCAGCTCACCTTCCCAGCCAGAGGTCGGATCACCCCTCCACTTT.

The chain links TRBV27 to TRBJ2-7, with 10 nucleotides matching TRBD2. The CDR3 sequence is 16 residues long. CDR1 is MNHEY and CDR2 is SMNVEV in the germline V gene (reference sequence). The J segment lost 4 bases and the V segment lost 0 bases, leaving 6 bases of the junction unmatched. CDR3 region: CASSLSGLAGGYEQYF. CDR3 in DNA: TGTGCCAGCAGTTTATCGGGGTTAGCGGGAGGTTACGAGCAGTACTTC.

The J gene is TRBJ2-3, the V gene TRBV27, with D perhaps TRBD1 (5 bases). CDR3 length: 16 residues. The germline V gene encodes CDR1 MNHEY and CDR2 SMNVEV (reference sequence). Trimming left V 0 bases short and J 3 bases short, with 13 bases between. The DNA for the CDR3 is TGTGCCAGCAGTTTATCGGTAGGGGATCAGACAGATACGCAGTATTTT. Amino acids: CASSLSVGDQTDTQYF.

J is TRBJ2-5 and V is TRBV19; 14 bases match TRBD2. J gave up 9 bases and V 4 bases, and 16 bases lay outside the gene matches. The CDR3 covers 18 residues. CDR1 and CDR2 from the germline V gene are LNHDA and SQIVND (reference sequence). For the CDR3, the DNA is TGTGCCAGTAGTAAGCGAAGACTAGCGGGAGGGCCAGCTGTGGCCCAGTACTTC. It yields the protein CASSKRRLAGGPAVAQYF.

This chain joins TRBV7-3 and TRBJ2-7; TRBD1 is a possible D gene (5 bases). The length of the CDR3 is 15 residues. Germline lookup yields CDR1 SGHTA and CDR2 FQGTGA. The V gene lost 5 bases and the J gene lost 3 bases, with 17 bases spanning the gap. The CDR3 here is CASSQQGGRGYEQYF. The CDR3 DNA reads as TGTGCCAGCAGCCAGCAGGGTGGAAGGGGCTACGAGCAGTACTTC.

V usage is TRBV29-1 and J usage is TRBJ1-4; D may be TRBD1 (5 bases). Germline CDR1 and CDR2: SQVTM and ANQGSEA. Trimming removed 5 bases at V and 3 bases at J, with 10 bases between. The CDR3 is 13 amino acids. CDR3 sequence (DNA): TGCAGCGTTTCAGGGCTGGCTAATGAAAAACTGTTTTTT. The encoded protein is CSVSGLANEKLFF.

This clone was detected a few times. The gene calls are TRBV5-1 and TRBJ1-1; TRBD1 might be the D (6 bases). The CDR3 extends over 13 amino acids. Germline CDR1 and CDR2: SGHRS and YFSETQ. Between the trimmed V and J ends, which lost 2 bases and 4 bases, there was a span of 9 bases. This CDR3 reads CASSLTGTTEAFF. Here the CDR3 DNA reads TGCGCCAGCAGCTTAACAGGGACCACTGAAGCTTTCTTT.

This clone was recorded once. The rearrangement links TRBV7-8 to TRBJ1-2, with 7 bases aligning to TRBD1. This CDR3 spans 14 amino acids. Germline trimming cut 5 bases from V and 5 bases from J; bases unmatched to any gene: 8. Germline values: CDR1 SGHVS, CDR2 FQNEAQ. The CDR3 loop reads CASSTRQGPYGYTF. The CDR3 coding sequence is TGTGCCAGCAGCACCCGACAGGGACCGTATGGCTACACCTTC.

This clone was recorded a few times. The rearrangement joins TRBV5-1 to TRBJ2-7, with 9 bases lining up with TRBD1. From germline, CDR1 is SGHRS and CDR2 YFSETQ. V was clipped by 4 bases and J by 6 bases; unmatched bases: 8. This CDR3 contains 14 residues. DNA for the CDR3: TGCGCCAGCAGCCCGTGGGACAGGGTGAGCGAGCAGTACTTC. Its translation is CASSPWDRVSEQYF.